This TCR beta chain was profiled in a study of blood T cell repertoires in COVID-19. Background on the study: The United States, Italy and Spain provided the acute and convalescent COVID-19 samples. Sample material is recorded as cDNA or gDNA derived from T cells, B-cell-depleted T cells, or PBMCs.

The CDR3 runs 16 residues. Trimming pared 11 bases from V and 0 bases from J, leaving 17 bases between. Germline V gene sequence: CDR1 SNHLY, CDR2 FYNNEI. Original processing methods: Scientists estimated how many nucleated cells there were by amplifying reference gene primers. Sequencing was performed with immunoSEQ multiplex PCR; in TCRdb, only in-frame clones are kept and a portion is missing. V, J and clone size derive from that table, while D and trimming were established from the DNA sequence. The sample contains about 520,000 clones, approximately 83% of which appear only once. The sequence was collected from a human donor in a cohort sampled during active COVID-19. The chain uses TRBV2 and TRBJ2-6; the D gene is possibly TRBD1 (6 bases). Sequenced sample: peripheral blood. CDR3 in DNA: TGTGCCGGCTCCGGGACACACGTCTCTGGGGCCAACGTCCTGACTTTC. Translated: CAGSGTHVSGANVLTF.